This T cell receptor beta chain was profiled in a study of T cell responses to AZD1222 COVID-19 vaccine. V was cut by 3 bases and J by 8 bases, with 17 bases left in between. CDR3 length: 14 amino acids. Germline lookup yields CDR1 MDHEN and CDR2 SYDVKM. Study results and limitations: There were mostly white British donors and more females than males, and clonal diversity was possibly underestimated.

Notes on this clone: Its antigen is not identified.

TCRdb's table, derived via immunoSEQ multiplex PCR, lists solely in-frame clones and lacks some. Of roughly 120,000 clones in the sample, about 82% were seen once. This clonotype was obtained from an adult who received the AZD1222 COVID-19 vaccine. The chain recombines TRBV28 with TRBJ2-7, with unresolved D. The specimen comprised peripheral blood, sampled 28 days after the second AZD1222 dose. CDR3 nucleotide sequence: TGTGCCAGCAGTTTCCCCCCGCCGCCAGGACAGCAGTACTTC. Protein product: CASSFPPPPGQQYF.